This is a list of T cell receptor beta chains from one sample in a study of resident and recirculating memory T cells in vitiligo. Sequencing was performed with immunoSEQ multiplex PCR; in TCRdb, only in-frame clones are kept and a portion is missing. The sample has roughly 42,000 clones, about nine tenths seen once; the top ten hold more than 3.5%. Sequenced sample: blood. Receptor source: a male donor with vitiligo. The conserved cysteine and the conserved F or W are not part of the CDR3 here. Each record gives: J gene, clone size, V gene, CDR3 length, CDR3 protein. The size field is filled for only some rows; it gives once, few, many or a size class.

>TRBJ1-1|once|TRBV2|10
ASTGENTEAF
>NA|NA|TRBV7-2|11
ASSPPVSYEQY
>TRBJ2-1|NA|TRBV9|13
ASSVGASGYNEQF
>TRBJ2-1|NA|TRBV9|12
ASSVRGAPNEQF
>TRBJ1-2|NA|TRBV30|11
AWSGRGSAGYT
>TRBJ2-7|NA|TRBV7-2|10
ASSSRLGEQY
>TRBJ1-1|NA|TRBV18|12
ASSPNRGGTEAF
>TRBJ2-7|NA|TRBV27|11
ASSFEARYEQY
>TRBJ2-1|once|TRBV19|12
ASSIRGGGNEQF
>TRBJ1-6|NA|TRBV27|14
ASSKRGQQQNSPLH
>TRBJ2-3|NA|TRBV30|12
AWSKIHGGDTQY
>TRBJ2-6|once|TRBV11-3|13
ASSLDGAGANVLT
>TRBJ1-5|NA|TRBV9|15
ASSPRPTEYSNQPQH
>TRBJ1-6|NA|TRBV9|12
ASSVGGMISPLH
>TRBJ2-2|NA|TRBV6-1|12
ASTVISNTGELF
>TRBJ2-3|NA|TRBV13|12
ASSLRGGRDTQY
>TRBJ2-6|once|TRBV7-3|14
ASSRTSGAGANVLT
>TRBJ2-5|NA|TRBV9|11
ASSVELQETQY
>TRBJ2-7|NA|TRBV7-8|11
ASRRDSMYEQY
>TRBJ2-5|NA|TRBV11-2|10
ASSVFQETQY
>TRBJ1-5|NA|TRBV6-1|13
ASSGTGGPYQPQH
>TRBJ2-7|NA|TRBV5-1|10
ASSSPGGVKY
>TRBJ1-1|NA|TRBV6-1|15
ASSEGGVRDRNTEAF
>TRBJ2-7|NA|TRBV2|10
ASSEQSYEQY
>TRBJ1-4|NA|TRBV15|16
ATSRGSTGGGRREKLF
>TRBJ2-3|NA|TRBV27|12
ASSSPGAGDTQY
>TRBJ2-2|NA|TRBV2|14
ASSELDPINTGELF
>TRBJ2-7|NA|TRBV4-2|13
ASSQETTPAYEQY
>TRBJ2-2|NA|TRBV7-3|14
ASSLGASGGTGELF
>TRBJ2-7|NA|TRBV11-2|12
ASSPTGGTYEQY
>TRBJ1-1|NA|TRBV6-6|12
ASSMNRDSPPAF
>TRBJ1-4|NA|TRBV27|12
ASSLAGLNEKLF
>TRBJ1-2|once|TRBV7-8|13
ASSWSGTGRAGYT
>TRBJ2-1|NA|TRBV7-9|11
ASSPESYNEQF
>TRBJ1-4|NA|TRBV5-6|13
ASSALDRPWEKLF
>TRBJ1-1|NA|TRBV29-1|12
SVALKAGATEAF
>TRBJ2-5|once|TRBV9|14
ASSVAGGVYQETQY
>TRBJ2-1|NA|TRBV2|11
AGLADSYNEQF
>TRBJ2-3|NA|TRBV5-1|16
ASSLANQGAGGTDTQY
>TRBJ1-6|medium-sized|TRBV27|12
ASSLTRSGSPLH
>TRBJ2-2|NA|TRBV28|11
ASSLGGSGELF
>TRBJ1-1|NA|TRBV9|14
ASSRGLDRVYTEAF
>TRBJ1-2|NA|TRBV7-2|11
ASSSQGGLGYT
>TRBJ2-7|NA|TRBV10-3|13
AISRTSGGSYEQY
>TRBJ2-7|NA|TRBV19|12
ASTPGTPGREQY
>TRBJ2-3|NA|TRBV30|10
AGGISTDTQY
>TRBJ2-2|once|TRBV10-3|13
AIRDGTGGSGELF
>TRBJ2-1|NA|TRBV5-1|13
ASSLGEVSYNEQF
>TRBJ1-2|once|TRBV19|10
ASSTLGGGYT
>TRBJ2-7|NA|TRBV7-6|17
ASSSGVVSGGASVHEQY